These T cell receptor beta chains were read from a single sample in a study of shared clonotypes between healthy human individuals. This table comes from immunoSEQ multiplex PCR, and its TCRdb copy is limited to in-frame clones, with some not included. The profile shows millions of clones, 95% of them singletons. Sequencing was carried out using naive CD4+ T cells sorted from blood. These receptors came from a man aged 18 to 30 in good health. Both conserved end residues are part of each CDR3. The D gene is left open where the match is weak. Clone size is not always given. Where it is, it says once, few, many or a class for expanded clones.

>16|TRBV30|TRBJ2-7|-|TRBD2
CAWSVGKTSGGYEQYF
TGTGCCTGGAGTGTAGGCAAGACTAGCGGAGGCTACGAGCAGTACTTC
>14|TRBV27|TRBJ1-1|-|TRBD1
CASRPGTVNTEAFF
TGTGCCAGCAGACCCGGGACAGTGAACACTGAAGCTTTCTTT
>13|TRBV9|TRBJ2-1|-|-
CASAGTPYNEQFF
TGTGCCAGCGCCGGGACGCCCTACAATGAGCAGTTCTTC
>17|TRBV7-9|TRBJ2-6|-|TRBD1
CASSIDRVFSGANVLTF
TGTGCCAGCAGCATCGACAGGGTCTTCTCTGGGGCCAACGTCCTGACTTTC
>15|TRBV5-1|TRBJ2-3|once|-
CASSLDGLSTDTQYF
TGCGCCAGCAGCTTGGACGGGCTGAGCACAGATACGCAGTATTTT
>14|TRBV11-2|TRBJ2-1|-|-
CASSLDGSLNEQFF
TGTGCCAGCAGCTTAGATGGCAGTTTGAATGAGCAGTTCTTC
>15|TRBV10-3|TRBJ1-1|-|TRBD1
CAIKASGQGYTEAFF
TGTGCCATCAAGGCCTCCGGACAGGGATACACTGAAGCTTTCTTT
>16|TRBV5-1|TRBJ2-1|-|-
CASSPLNLGSYNEQFF
TGCGCCAGCAGCCCACTTAACTTGGGATCCTACAATGAGCAGTTCTTC
>15|TRBV5-1|TRBJ2-5|once|TRBD2
CASSMGLAVQETQYF
TGCGCCAGCAGCATGGGACTAGCGGTACAAGAGACCCAGTACTTC
>14|TRBV5-1|TRBJ1-2|-|-
CASSLESAAYGYTF
TGCGCCAGCAGCTTGGAGTCGGCAGCCTATGGCTACACCTTC
>16|TRBV28|TRBJ2-7|-|-
CASSSQGSLARNEQYF
TGTGCCAGCAGTTCCCAGGGATCGCTAGCACGTAACGAGCAGTACTTC
>17|TRBV7-9|TRBJ1-2|-|-
CASTRTTSHTLHYGYTF
TGTGCCAGCACCCGAACTACCTCGCATACTCTTCACTATGGCTACACCTTC
>14|TRBV10-2|TRBJ2-7|-|TRBD1
CASSEGRGRFEQYF
TGCGCCAGCAGTGAAGGCAGGGGGCGATTCGAGCAGTACTTC
>15|TRBV28|TRBJ2-7|-|-
CASSLGDLGSYEQYF
TGTGCCAGCAGTTTAGGGGACTTGGGGTCCTACGAGCAGTACTTC
>17|TRBV4-3|TRBJ2-1|once|-
CASSQVATLPQGGEQFF
TGCGCCAGCAGCCAAGTCGCGACTTTGCCCCAGGGGGGTGAGCAGTTCTTC
>15|TRBV10-3|TRBJ1-6|-|TRBD1
CAISEGGTGNSPLHF
TGTGCCATCAGTGAAGGGGGGACAGGGAATTCACCCCTCCACTTT
>15|TRBV7-9|TRBJ2-2|-|TRBD2
CASSPGTSVTGELFF
TGTGCCAGCAGCCCCGGGACTAGCGTAACCGGGGAGCTGTTTTTT
>16|TRBV4-3|TRBJ2-5|once|-
CASSQALLPPQETQYF
TGCGCCAGCAGCCAAGCACTCCTGCCCCCACAAGAGACCCAGTACTTC